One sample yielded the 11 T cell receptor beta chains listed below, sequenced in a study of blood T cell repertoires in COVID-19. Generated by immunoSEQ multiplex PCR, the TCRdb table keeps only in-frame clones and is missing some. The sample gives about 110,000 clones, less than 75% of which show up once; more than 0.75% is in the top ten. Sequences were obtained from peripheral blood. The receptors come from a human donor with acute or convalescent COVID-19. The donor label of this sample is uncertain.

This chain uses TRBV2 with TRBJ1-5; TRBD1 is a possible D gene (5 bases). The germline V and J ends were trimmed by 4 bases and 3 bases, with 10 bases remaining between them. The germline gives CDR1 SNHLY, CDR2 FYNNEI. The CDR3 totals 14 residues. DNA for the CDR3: TGTGCCAGCAGTGGACAGTATATCAATCAGCCCCAGCATTTT. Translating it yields CASSGQYINQPQHF. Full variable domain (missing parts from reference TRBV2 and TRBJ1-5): EPEVTQTPSHQVTQMGQEVILRCVPISNHLYFYWYRQILGQKVEFLVSFYNNEISEKSEIFDDQFSVERPDGSNFTLKIRSTKLEDSAMYFCASSGQYINQPQHFGDGTRLSIL.

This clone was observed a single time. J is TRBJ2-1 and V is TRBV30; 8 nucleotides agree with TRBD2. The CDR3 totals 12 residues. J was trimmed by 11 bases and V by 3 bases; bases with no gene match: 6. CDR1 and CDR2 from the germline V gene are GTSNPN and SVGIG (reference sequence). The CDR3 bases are TGTGCCTGGAGCGCCGGGGGGGACAAGCAGTTCTTC. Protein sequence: CAWSAGGDKQFF.

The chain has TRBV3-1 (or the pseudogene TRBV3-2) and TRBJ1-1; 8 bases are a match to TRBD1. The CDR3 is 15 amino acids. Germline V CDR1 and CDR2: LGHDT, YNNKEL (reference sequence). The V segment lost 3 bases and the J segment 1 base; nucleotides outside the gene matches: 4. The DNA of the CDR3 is TGTGCCAGCAGCCAGCGACAGGGGAAGAACACTGAAGCTTTCTTT. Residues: CASSQRQGKNTEAFF.

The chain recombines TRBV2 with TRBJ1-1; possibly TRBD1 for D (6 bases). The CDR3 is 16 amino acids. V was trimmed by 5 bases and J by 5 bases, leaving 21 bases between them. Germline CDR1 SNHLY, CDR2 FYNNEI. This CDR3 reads CASSSHVGTFGTEAFF. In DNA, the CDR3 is TGTGCCAGCAGTTCCCACGTAGGGACATTCGGGACTGAAGCTTTCTTT.

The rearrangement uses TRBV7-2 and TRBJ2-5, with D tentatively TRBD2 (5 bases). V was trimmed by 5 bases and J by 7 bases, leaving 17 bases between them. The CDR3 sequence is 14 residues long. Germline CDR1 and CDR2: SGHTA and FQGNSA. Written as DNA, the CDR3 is TGTGCCAGCAGCAGAAAAAGCGGCCCGGGGACCCAGTACTTC. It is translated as CASSRKSGPGTQYF.

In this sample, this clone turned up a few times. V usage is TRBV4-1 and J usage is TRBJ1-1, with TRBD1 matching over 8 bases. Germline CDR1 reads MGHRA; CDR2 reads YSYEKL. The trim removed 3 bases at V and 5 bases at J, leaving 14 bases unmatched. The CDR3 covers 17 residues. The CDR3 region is CASSHSILRGRRTEAFF. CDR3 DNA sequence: TGCGCCAGCAGCCACAGTATTCTCAGGGGGCGCCGGACTGAAGCTTTCTTT.

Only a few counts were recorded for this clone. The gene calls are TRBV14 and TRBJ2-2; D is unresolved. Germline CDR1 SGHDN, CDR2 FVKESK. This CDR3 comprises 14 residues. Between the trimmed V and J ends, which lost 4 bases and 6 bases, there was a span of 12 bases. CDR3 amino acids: CASSLTSSAGELFF. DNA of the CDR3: TGTGCCAGCAGCCTTACGAGTTCCGCCGGGGAGCTGTTTTTT.

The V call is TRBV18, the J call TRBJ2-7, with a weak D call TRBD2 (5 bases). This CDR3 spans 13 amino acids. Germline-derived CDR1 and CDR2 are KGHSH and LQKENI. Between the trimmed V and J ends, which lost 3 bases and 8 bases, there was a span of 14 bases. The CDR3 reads CASSPSLGEKQYF. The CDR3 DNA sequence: TGTGCCAGCTCACCGAGTCTCGGGGAAAAGCAGTACTTC.

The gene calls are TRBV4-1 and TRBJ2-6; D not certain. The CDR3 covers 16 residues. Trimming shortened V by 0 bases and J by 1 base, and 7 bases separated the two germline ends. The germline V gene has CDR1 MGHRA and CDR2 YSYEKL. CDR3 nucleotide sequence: TGCGCCAGCAGCCAAGATTCGCGATCTGGGGCCAACGTCCTGACTTTC. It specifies CASSQDSRSGANVLTF.

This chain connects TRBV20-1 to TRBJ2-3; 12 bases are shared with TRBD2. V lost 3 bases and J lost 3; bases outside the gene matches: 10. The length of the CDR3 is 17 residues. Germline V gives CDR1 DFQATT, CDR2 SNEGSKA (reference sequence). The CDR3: CSASLPSGGAGTDTQYF. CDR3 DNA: TGCAGTGCTAGTCTCCCTAGCGGGGGGGCGGGGACAGATACGCAGTATTTT.

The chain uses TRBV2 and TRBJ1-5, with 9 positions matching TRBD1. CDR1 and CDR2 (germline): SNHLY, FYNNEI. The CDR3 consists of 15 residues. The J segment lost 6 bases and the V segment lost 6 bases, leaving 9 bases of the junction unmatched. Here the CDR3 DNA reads TGTGCCAGCAGGACCGGGACAGGGACCCTTCAGCCCCAGCATTTT. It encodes CASRTGTGTLQPQHF.